The clone carrying this TCR beta chain was detected only a few times. No antigen is known for it. Between the trimmed V and J ends, which lost 0 bases and 2 bases, there was a span of 8 bases. CDR3 size: 15 residues. Germline V gives CDR1 MNHNY, CDR2 SVGAGI (reference sequence). These data belong to a study of T cell repertoires in cytomegalovirus infection. Study context: In public TCR beta signatures, there were indications of both CMV infection and matching HLA type.

Findings and limits, study-wide: Totalled public TCR beta family frequency picked out people who carried CMV plus the relevant HLA.

Using its own MiXCR run on the reads, TCRdb lists one record per CDR3 protein. The sample comprises approximately 120,000 distinct CDR3 sequences, 30% to 40% of which are singletons, and about 53% rests with the top ten. V usage is TRBV6-6 and J usage is TRBJ1-3; TRBD1 might be the D (5 bases). Source: CD8+ T cells from cultured PBMCs, taken from culture after CMV antigen stimulation. The TCR was taken from a human donor in good health (CMV status not recorded). Some clones in this sample may be carry-over from other donors' samples. The CDR3 nucleotides read TGTGCCAGCAGTTACTCTGTAGGGGCTGGAAACACCATATATTTT. Amino acids: CASSYSVGAGNTIYF.